This TCR beta chain was identified in a study of T cell repertoires in cytomegalovirus infection. About the study: Well-studied HLA-B-restricted epitopes and recently identified HLA-C-restricted epitopes of CMV were both used in the study. Indications came from public TCR beta signatures; they pointed to CMV infection and to a matching HLA type.

From the reads, TCRdb called clonotypes with MiXCR, one entry per CDR3 protein. The sample lists some 940,000 distinct CDR3 sequences, under 40% occurring once. Study-wide results and caveats: Using cumulative public TCR beta family frequency, the authors identified those who carried CMV together with the relevant HLA. HLA-C-restricted CMV clonotypes gave the most frequent clonotype in two of eight donors.

This clonotype has only a few counts. Its antigen remains unknown. V dropped 4 bases and J dropped 5 bases, with 11 bases sitting between them. The CDR3 sequence is 14 residues long. CDR1 and CDR2 (germline): LGHNT, FRNRAP. Sample: cultured CD8+ T cells from PBMCs, taken from culture after CMV antigen stimulation. The receptor was derived from a human donor in good health (CMV status not recorded). Some clones in this sample may be carry-over from other donors' samples. The chain employs TRBV12-5 and TRBJ1-4, with D possibly matching TRBD1 (6 bases). CDR3 nucleotides: TGTGCTAGTGGTTCGGGACACCCGAATGAAAAACTGTTTTTT. Translated: CASGSGHPNEKLFF.